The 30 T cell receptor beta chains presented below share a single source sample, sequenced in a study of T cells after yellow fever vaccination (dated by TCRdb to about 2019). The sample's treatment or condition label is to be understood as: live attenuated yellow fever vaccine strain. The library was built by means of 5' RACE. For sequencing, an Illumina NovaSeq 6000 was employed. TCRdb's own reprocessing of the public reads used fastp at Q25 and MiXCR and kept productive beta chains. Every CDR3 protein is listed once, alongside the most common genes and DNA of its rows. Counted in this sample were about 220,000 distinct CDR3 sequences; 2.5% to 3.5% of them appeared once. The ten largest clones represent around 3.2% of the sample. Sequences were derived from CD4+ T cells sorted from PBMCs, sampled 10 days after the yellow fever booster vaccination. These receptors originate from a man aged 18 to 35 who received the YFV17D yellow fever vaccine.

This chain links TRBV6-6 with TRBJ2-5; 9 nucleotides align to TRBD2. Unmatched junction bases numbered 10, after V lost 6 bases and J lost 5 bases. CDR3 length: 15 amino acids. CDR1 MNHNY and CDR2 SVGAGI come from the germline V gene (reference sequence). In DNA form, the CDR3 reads TGTGCCAGCAGCGGCGGGGGGGCCGGGGAGGAGACCCAGTACTTC. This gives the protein CASSGGGAGEETQYF.

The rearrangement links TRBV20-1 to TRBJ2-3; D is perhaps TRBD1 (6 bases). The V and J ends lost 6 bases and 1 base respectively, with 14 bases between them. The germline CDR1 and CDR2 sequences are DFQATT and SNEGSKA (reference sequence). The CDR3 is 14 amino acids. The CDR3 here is CSAVRDIGTDTQYF. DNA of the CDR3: TGCAGTGCGGTTAGGGACATCGGCACAGATACGCAGTATTTT.

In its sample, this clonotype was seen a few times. Here the CDR3 reads CASSLGWAPNTEAFF. Here the CDR3 DNA reads TGCGCCAGCAGCTTGGGGTGGGCGCCAAACACTGAAGCTTTCTTT. The chain has TRBV5-1 and TRBJ1-1; D uncertain. The germline CDR1 and CDR2 sequences are SGHRS and YFSETQ. The germline V and J ends were trimmed by 0 bases and 2 bases, with 11 bases remaining between them. The CDR3 is 15 amino acids.

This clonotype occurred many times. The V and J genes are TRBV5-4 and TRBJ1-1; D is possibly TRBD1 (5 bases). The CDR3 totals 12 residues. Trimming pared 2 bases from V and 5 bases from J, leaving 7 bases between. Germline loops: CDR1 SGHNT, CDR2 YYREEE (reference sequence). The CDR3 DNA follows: TGTGCCAGCAGCTTTGGGGGGACTGAAGCTTTCTTT. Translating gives CASSFGGTEAFF.

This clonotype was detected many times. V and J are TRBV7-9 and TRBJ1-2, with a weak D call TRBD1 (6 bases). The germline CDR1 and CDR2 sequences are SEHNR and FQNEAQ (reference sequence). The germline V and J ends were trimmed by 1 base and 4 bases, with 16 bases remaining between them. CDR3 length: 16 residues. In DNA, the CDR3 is TGTGCCAGCAGCTTAGAGGGGGGGACTGCCCTCTATGGCTACACCTTC. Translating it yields CASSLEGGTALYGYTF.

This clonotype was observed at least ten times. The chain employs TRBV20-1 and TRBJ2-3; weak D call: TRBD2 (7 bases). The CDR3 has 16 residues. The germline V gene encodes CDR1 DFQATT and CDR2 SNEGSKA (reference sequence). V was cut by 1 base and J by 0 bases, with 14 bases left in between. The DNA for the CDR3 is TGCAGTGCTAGAGGTGGCGGGGGCAGAAGCACAGATACGCAGTATTTT. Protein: CSARGGGGRSTDTQYF.

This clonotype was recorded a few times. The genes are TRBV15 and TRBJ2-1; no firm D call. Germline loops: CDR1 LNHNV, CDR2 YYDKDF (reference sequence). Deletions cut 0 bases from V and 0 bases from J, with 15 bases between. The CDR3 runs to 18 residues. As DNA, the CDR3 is TGTGCCACCAGCAGAGATCTAAGGGTCCCGAGCTCCTACAATGAGCAGTTCTTC. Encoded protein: CATSRDLRVPSSYNEQFF. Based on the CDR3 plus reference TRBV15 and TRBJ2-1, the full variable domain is DAMVIQNPRYQVTQFGKPVTLSCSQTLNHNVMYWYQQKSSQAPKLLFHYYDKDFNNEADTPDNFQSRRPNTSFCFLDIRSPGLGDTAMYLCATSRDLRVPSSYNEQFFGPGTRLTVL.

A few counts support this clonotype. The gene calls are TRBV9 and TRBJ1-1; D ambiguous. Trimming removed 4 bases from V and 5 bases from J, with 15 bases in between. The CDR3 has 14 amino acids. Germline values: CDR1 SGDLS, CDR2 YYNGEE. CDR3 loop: CASSPVREGTEAFF. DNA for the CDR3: TGTGCCAGCAGCCCCGTCCGCGAGGGAACTGAAGCTTTCTTT.

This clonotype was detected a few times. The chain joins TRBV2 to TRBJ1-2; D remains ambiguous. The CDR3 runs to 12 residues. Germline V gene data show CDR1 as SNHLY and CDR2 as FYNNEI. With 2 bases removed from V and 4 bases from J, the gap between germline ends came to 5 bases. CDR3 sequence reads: CASSESSYGYTF. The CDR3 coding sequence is TGTGCCAGCAGTGAATCTAGCTATGGCTACACCTTC.

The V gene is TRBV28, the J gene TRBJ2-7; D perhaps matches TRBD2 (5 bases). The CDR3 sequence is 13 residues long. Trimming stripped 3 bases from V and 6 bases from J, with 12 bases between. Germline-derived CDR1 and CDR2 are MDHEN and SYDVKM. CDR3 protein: CASSLVGSGEQYV. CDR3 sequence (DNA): TGTGCCAGCAGTTTGGTCGGCAGCGGCGAGCAGTACGTC.

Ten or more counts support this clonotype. The chain's CDR3 is CASSQDRGQRGNIQYF. The CDR3 DNA sequence: TGTGCCAGCAGCCAAGATAGGGGACAGAGAGGGAACATTCAGTACTTC. V is TRBV4-2 and J is TRBJ2-4; the match to TRBD1 covers 7 bases. V dropped 0 bases and J dropped 7; count of bases not matched to a gene: 9. Germline lookup yields CDR1 LGHNA and CDR2 YNFKEQ. The CDR3 has 16 amino acids.

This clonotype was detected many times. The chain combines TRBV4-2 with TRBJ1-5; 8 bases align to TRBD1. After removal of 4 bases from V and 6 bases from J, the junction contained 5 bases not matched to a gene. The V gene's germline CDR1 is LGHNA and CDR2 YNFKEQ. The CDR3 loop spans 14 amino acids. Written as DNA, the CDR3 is TGTGCCAGCAGCCCCGGACAGGGTGGTCAGCCCCAGCATTTT. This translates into CASSPGQGGQPQHF.

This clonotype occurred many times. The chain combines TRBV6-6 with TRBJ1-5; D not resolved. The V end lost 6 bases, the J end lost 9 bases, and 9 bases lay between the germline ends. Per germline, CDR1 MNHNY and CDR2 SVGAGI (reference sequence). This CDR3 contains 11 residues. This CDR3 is CASSQSWPQHF. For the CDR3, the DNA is TGTGCCAGCAGCCAGAGCTGGCCCCAGCATTTT.

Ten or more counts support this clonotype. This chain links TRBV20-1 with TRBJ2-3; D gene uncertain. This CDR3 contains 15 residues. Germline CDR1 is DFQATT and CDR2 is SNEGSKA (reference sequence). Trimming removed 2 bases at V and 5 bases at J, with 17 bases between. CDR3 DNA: TGCAGTGCTAGAAGTCCAGCTAGACATCTAGATACGCAGTATTTT. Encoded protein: CSARSPARHLDTQYF.

This chain's CDR3 is CAIRGQSRGSPLHF. The CDR3 DNA sequence: TGTGCCATCAGGGGACAATCCAGGGGGAGTCCCCTCCACTTT. The chain combines TRBV10-3 with TRBJ1-6; 7 bases are shared with TRBD1. Germline CDR1 reads ENHRY; CDR2 reads SYGVKD. The V gene end was trimmed by 6 bases and the J gene end by 13 bases; junction bases not matched to a gene: 12. This CDR3 is built from 14 residues.

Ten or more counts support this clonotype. In DNA, the CDR3 is TGTGCCAGCAGCAACTTGGGAGGGAATGAGCAGTTCTTC. Its translation: CASSNLGGNEQFF. The chain couples TRBV2 to TRBJ2-1; 7 bases match TRBD2. After removal of 6 bases from V and 7 bases from J, the junction contained 6 bases not matched to a gene. Germline CDR1 and CDR2: SNHLY and FYNNEI. This CDR3 is built from 13 residues.

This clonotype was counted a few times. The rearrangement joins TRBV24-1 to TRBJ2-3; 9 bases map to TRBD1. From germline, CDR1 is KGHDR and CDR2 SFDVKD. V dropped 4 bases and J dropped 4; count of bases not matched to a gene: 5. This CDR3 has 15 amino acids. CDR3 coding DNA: TGTGCCACCAGTGACCCCGACAGGGGGTCAGATACGCAGTATTTT. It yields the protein CATSDPDRGSDTQYF.

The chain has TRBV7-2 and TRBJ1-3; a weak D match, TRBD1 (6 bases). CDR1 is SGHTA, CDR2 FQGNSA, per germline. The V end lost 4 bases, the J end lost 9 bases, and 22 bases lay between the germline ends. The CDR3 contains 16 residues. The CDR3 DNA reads TGTGCCAGCAGCTCTAACTGGGGCAGGGGAGAAAGCACCATATATTTT. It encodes CASSSNWGRGESTIYF.

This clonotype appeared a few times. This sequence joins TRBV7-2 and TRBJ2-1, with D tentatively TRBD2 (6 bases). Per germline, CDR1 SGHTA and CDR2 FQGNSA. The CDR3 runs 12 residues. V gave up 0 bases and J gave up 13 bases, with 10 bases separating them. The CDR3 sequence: CASSLAGLHQFF. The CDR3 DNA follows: TGTGCCAGCAGCTTAGCGGGACTCCATCAGTTCTTC.

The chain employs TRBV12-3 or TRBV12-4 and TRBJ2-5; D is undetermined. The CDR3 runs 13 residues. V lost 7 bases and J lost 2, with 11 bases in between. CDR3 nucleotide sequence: TGTGCCAGCACTTCAGAAAGACAAGAGACCCAGTACTTC. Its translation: CASTSERQETQYF.

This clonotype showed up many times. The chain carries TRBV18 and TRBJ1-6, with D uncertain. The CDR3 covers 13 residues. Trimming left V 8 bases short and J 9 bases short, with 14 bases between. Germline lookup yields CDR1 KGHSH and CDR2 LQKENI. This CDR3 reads CASPRVWGSPLHF. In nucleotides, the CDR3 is TGTGCCAGCCCGCGGGTTTGGGGTTCACCCCTCCACTTT. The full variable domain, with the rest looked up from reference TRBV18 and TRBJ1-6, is NAGVMQNPRHLVRRRGQEARLRCSPMKGHSHVYWYRQLPEEGLKFMVYLQKENIIDESGMPKERFSAEFPKEGPSILRIQQVVRGDSAAYFCASPRVWGSPLHFGNGTRLTVT.

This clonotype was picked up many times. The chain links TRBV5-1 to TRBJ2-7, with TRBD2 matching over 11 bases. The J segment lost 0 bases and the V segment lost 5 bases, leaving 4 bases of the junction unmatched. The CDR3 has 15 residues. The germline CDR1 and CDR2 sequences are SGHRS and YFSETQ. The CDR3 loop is CASRPLAGGSYEQYF. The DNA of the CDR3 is TGCGCCAGCAGACCTCTAGCGGGGGGCTCCTACGAGCAGTACTTC.

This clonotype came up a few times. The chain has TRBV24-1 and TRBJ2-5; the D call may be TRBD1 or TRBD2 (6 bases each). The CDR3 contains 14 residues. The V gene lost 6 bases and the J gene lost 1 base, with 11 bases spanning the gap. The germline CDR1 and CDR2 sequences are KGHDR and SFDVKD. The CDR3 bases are TGTGCCACCAGTCCCCGGGGGCCCCAAGAGACCCAGTACTTC. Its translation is CATSPRGPQETQYF.

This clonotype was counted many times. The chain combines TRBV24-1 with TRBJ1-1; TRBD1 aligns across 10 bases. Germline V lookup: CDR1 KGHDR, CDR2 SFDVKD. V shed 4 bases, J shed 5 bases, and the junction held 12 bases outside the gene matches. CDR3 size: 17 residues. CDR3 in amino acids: CATSESGWDRGETEAFF. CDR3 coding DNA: TGTGCCACCAGTGAATCCGGGTGGGACAGGGGTGAAACTGAAGCTTTCTTT.

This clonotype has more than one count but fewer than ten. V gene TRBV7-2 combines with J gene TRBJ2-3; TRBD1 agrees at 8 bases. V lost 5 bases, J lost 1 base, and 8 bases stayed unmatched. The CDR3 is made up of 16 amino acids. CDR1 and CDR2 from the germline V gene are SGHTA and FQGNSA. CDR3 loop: CASSRTGLIGTDTQYF. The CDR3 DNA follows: TGTGCCAGCAGCCGGACAGGGTTGATTGGCACAGATACGCAGTATTTT.

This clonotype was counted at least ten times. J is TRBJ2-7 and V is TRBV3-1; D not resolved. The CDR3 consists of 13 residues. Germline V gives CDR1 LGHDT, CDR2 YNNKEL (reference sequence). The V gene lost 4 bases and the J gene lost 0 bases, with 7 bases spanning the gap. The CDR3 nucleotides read TGTGCCAGCAGCCTGTCGACCTCCTACGAGCAGTACTTC. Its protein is CASSLSTSYEQYF.

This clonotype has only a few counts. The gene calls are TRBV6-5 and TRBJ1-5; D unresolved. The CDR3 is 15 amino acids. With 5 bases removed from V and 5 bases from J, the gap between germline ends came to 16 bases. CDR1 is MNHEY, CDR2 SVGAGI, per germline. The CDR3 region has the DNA TGTGCCAGCAGTCAAACGGGGAACTACGATCAGCCCCAGCATTTT. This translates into CASSQTGNYDQPQHF.

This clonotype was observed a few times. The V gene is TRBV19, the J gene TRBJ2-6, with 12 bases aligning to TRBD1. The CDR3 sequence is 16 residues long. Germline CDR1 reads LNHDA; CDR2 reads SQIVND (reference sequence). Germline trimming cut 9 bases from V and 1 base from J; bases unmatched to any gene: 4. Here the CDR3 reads CASRDRGRSGANVLTF. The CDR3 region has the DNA TGTGCCAGCCGGGACAGGGGGCGTTCTGGGGCCAACGTCCTGACTTTC.

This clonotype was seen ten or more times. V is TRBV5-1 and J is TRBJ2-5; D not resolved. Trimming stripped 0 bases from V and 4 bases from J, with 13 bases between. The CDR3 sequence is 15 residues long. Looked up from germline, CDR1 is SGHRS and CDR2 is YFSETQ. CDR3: CASSLATSLGETQYF. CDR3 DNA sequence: TGCGCCAGCAGCTTGGCCACATCCCTGGGAGAGACCCAGTACTTC. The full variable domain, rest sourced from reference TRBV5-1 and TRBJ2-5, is KAGVTQTPRYLIKTRGQQVTLSCSPISGHRSVSWYQQTPGQGLQFLFEYFSETQRNKGNFPGRFSGRQFSNSRSEMNVSTLELGDSALYLCASSLATSLGETQYFGPGTRLLVL.

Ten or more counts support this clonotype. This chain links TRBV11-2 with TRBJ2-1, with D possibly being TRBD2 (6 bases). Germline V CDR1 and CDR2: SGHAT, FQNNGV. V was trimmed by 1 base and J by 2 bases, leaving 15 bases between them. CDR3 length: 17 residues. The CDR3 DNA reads TGTGCCAGCAGCTTAGGGCGGGGTAGGGACGCCTACAATGAGCAGTTCTTC. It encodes CASSLGRGRDAYNEQFF.